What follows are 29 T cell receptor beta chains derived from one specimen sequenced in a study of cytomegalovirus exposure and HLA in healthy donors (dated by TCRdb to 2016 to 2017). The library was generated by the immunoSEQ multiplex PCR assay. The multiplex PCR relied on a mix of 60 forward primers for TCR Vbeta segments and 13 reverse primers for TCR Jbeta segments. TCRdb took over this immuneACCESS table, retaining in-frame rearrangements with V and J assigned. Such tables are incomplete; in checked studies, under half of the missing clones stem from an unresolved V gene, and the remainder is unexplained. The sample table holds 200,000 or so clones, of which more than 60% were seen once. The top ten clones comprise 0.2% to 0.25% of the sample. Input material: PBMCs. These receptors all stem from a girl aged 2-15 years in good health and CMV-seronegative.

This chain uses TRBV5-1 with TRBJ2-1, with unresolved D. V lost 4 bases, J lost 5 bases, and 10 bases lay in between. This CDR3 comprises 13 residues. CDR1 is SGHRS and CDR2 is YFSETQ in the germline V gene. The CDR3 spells CASSTTSHNEQFF. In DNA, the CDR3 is TGCGCCAGCAGCACGACTTCGCACAATGAGCAGTTCTTC.

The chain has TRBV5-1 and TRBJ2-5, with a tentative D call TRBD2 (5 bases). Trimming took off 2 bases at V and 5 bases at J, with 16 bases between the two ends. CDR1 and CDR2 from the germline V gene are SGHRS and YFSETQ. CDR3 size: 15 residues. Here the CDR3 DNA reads TGCGCCAGCAGCTTCTCGACAAGGGAGTTGGAGACCCAGTACTTC. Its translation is CASSFSTRELETQYF.

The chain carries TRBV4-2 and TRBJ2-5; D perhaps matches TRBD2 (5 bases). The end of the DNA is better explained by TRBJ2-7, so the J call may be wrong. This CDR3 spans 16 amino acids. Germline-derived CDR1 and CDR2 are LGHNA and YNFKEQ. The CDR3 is CASSQAHLAGSYEQYF. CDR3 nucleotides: TGTGCCAGCAGCCAAGCCCACCTAGCCGGATCCTACGAGCAGTACTTC.

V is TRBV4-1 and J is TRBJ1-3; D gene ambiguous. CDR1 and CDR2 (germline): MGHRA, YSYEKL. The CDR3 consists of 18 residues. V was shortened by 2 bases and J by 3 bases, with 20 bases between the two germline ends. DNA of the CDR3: TGCGCCAGCAGCCAACAATCTTTTACGAGGCAGATTGGAAACACCATATATTTT. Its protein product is CASSQQSFTRQIGNTIYF.

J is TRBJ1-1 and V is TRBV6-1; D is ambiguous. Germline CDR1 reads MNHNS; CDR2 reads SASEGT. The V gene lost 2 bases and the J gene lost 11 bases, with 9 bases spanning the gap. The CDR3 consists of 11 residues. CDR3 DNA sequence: TGTGCCAGCAGTGAAACCCAGGCGGCTTTCTTT. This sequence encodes CASSETQAAFF.

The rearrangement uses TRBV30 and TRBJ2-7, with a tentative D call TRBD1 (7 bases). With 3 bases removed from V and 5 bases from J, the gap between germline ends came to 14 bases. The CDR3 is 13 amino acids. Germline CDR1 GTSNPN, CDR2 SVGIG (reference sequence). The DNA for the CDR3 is TGTGCCTGGAGCAGGGGGGACCTACACGAGCAGTACTTC. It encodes CAWSRGDLHEQYF.

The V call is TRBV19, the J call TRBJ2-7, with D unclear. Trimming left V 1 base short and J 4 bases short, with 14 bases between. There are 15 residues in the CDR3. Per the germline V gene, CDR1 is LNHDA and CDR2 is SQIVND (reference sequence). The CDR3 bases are TGTGCCAGTAGTATAGCCCGAGGCGGTCATTACGAGCAGTACTTC. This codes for CASSIARGGHYEQYF.

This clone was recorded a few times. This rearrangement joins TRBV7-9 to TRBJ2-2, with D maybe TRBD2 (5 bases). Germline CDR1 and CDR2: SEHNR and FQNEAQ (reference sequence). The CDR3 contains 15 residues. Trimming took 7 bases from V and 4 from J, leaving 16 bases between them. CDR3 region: CASTSSEAATGELFF. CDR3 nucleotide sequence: TGTGCCAGCACCTCGTCAGAAGCGGCCACCGGGGAGCTGTTTTTT.

CDR3 in DNA: TGCAGCGTTGTCCCGACAGCCCCCAAAGAGACCCAGTACTTC. Translating it yields CSVVPTAPKETQYF. The chain has TRBV29-1 and TRBJ2-5; D may be TRBD1 (5 bases). V lost 4 bases to trimming and J lost 3 bases, with 15 bases between them. CDR1 is SQVTM and CDR2 is ANQGSEA in the germline V gene. The CDR3 is 14 residues long.

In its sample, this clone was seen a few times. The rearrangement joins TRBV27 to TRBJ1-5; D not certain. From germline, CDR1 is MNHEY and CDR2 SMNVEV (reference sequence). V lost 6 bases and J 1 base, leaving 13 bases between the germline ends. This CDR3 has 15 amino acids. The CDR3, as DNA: TGTGCCAGCAGGGTACAGTCGACCAGCAATCAGCCCCAGCATTTT. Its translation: CASRVQSTSNQPQHF.

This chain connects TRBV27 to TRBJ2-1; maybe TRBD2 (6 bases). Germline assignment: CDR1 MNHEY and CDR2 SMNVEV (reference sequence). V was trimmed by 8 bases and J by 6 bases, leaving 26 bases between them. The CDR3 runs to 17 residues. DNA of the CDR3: TGTGCCAGCGGGCGGGCCGGGGGTTGGGCGAATCGCAATGAGCAGTTCTTC. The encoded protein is CASGRAGGWANRNEQFF.

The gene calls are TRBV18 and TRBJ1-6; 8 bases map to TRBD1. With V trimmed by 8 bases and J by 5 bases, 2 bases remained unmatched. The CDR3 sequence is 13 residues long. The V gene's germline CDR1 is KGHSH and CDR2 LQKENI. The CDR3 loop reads CASKQGDNSPLHF. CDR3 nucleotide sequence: TGTGCCAGCAAACAGGGGGATAATTCACCCCTCCACTTT.

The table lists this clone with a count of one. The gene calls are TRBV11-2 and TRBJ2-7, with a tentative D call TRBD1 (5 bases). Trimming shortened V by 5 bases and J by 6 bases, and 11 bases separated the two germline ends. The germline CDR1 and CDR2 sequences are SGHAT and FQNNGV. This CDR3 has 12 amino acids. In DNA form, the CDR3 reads TGTGCCAGCAGCCTCACAGGCTCCGAGCAGTACTTC. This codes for CASSLTGSEQYF.

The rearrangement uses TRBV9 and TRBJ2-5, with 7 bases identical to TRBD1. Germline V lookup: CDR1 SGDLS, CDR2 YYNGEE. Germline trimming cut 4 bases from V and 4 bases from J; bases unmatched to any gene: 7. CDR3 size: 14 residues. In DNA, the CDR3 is TGTGCCAGCAGCCCGACAGGGTGGGGAGAGACCCAGTACTTC. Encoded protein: CASSPTGWGETQYF.

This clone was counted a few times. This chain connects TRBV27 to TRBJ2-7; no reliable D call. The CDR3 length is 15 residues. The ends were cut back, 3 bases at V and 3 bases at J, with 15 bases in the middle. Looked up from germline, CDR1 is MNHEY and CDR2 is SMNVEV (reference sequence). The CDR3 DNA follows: TGTGCCAGCAGTTTTTCCCAGGCAAACTTCTACGAGCAGTACTTC. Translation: CASSFSQANFYEQYF.

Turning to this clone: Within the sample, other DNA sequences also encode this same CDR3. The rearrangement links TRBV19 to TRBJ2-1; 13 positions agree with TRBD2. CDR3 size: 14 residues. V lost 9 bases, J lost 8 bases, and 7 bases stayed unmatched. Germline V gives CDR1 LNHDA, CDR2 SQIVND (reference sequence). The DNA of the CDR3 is TGTGCCAGCAGGAGGACTAGCGGGAGCGATGAGCAGTTCTTC. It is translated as CASRRTSGSDEQFF.

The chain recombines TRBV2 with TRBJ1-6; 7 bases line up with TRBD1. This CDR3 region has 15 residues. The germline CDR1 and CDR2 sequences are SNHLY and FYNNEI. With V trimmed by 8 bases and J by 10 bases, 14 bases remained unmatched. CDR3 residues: CASQGDRFIRSPLHF. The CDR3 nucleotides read TGTGCCAGCCAGGGGGACAGATTCATTCGGTCACCCCTCCACTTT.

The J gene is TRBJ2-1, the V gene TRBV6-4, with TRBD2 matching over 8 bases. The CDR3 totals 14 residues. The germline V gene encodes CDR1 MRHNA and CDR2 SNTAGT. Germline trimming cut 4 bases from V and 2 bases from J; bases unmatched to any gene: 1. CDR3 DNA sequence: TGTGCCAGCAGTGCGGGGGGGGCCTACAATGAGCAGTTCTTC. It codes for CASSAGGAYNEQFF.

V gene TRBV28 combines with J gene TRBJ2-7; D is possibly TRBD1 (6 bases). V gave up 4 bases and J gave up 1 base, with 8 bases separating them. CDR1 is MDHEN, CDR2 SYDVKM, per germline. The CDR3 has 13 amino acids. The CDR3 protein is CASSSGQSYEQYF. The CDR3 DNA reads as TGTGCCAGCAGTTCAGGACAGTCCTACGAGCAGTACTTC. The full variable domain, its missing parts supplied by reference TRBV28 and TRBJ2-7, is DVKVTQSSRYLVKRTGEKVFLECVQDMDHENMFWYRQDPGLGLRLIYFSYDVKMKEKGDIPEGYSVSREKKERFSLILESASTNQTSMYLCASSSGQSYEQYFGPGTRLTVT.

CDR3 region: CASSLGGAIEQFF. The DNA for the CDR3 is TGTGCCAGCAGCCTCGGGGGGGCCATTGAGCAGTTCTTC. The rearrangement uses TRBV11-2 and TRBJ2-1, with 8 bases fitting TRBD2. Germline assignment: CDR1 SGHAT and CDR2 FQNNGV. Trimming took 5 bases from V and 9 from J; bases not matched to a gene: 6. The CDR3 has 13 residues.

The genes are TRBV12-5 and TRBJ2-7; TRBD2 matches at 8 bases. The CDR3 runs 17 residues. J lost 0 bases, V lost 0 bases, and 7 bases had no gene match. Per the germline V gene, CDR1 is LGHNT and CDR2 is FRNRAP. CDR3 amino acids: CASGLVRPSGYSYEQYF. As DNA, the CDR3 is TGTGCTAGTGGTTTGGTACGTCCTAGCGGGTACTCCTACGAGCAGTACTTC.

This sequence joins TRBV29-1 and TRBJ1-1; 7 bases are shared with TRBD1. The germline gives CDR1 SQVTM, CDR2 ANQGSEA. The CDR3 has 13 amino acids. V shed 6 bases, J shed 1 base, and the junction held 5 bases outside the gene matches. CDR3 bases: TGCAGCGTCAAAACAGGGGCGAACACTGAAGCTTTCTTT. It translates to CSVKTGANTEAFF.

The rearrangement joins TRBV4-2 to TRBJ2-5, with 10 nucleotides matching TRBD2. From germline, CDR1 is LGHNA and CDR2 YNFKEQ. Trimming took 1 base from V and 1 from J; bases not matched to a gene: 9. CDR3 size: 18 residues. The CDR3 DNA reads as TGTGCCAGCAGCCAAGTCCTGTCTAGCGGGAGTTTCCAAGAGACCCAGTACTTC. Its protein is CASSQVLSSGSFQETQYF.

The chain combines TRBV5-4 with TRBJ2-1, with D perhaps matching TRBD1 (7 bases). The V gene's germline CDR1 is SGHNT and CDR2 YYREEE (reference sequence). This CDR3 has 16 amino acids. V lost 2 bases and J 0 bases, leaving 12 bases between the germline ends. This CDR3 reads CASSFGGQSSYNEQFF. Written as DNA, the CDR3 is TGTGCCAGCAGCTTCGGGGGACAGAGCTCCTACAATGAGCAGTTCTTC. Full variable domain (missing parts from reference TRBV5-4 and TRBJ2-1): ETGVTQSPTHLIKTRGQQVTLRCSSQSGHNTVSWYQQALGQGPQFIFQYYREEENGRGNFPPRFSGLQFPNYSSELNVNALELDDSALYLCASSFGGQSSYNEQFFGPGTRLTVL.

The CDR3 DNA reads as TGTGCCAGCAGCCCCGGGACAGGGCAGAATCAGCCCCAGCATTTT. As protein: CASSPGTGQNQPQHF. The genes are TRBV11-2 and TRBJ1-5, with 9 bases identical to TRBD1. The CDR3 has 15 residues. Per germline, CDR1 SGHAT and CDR2 FQNNGV. With V trimmed by 5 bases and J by 4 bases, 6 bases remained unmatched.

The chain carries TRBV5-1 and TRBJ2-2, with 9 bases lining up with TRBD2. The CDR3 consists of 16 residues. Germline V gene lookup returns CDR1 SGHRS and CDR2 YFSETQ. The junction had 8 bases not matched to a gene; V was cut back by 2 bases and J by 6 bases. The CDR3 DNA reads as TGCGCCAGCAGCTTAATTCTGCGGGAGGGTTCCGGGGAGCTGTTTTTT. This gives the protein CASSLILREGSGELFF.

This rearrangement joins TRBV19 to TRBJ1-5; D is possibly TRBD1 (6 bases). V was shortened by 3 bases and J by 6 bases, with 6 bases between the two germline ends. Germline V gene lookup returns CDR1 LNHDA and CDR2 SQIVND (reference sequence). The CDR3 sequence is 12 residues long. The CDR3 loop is CASSMGAQPQHF. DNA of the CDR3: TGTGCCAGTAGTATGGGGGCTCAGCCCCAGCATTTT.

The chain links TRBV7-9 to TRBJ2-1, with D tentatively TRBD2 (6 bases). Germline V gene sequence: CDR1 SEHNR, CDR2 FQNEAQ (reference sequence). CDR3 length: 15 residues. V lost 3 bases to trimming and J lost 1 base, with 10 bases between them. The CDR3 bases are TGTGCCAGCAGCTTTGGGGAGGCGTCCTACAATGAGCAGTTCTTC. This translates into CASSFGEASYNEQFF. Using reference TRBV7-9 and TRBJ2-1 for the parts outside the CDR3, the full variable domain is DTGVSQNPRHKITKRGQNVTFRCDPISEHNRLYWYRQTLGQGPEFLTYFQNEAQLEKSRLLSDRFSAERPKGSFSTLEIQRTEQGDSAMYLCASSFGEASYNEQFFGPGTRLTVL.

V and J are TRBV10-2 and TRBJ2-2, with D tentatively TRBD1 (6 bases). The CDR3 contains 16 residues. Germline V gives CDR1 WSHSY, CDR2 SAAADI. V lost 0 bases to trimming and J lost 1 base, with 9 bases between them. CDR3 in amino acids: CASSESIRGNTGELFF. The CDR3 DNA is TGCGCCAGCAGTGAGTCTATCAGGGGGAACACCGGGGAGCTGTTTTTT.